Here is one T cell receptor beta chain with its context. Germline is not matched at one junction end, which may reflect a read error. This CDR3 contains 15 residues. CDR1 is SEHNR and CDR2 is FQNEAQ in the germline V gene (reference sequence). This sample stems from a study of Graves' ophthalmopathy and Graves' hyperthyroidism. TCR beta CDR3 regions were amplified from RNA transcripts. HTBI-primed RT-PCR formed the first round, and a multiplex PCR formed the second. One entry per CDR3 protein results from TCRdb running MiXCR on the multiplex PCR reads. The data show 500,000 to 700,000 distinct CDR3 sequences, with approximately 35% seen just once and around 4% held by the top ten.

Material: peripheral blood or thyroid tissue (not recorded which). The chain is built from TRBV7-9 and TRBJ2-5, with a weak D call TRBD2 (5 bases). The sequence came from an adult man with Graves' hyperthyroidism. Here the CDR3 DNA reads TGCGCCAGCAGCTTGGATCCAGGAGGCGTGCAGACCCAGTACTTC. It encodes CASSLDPGGVQTQYF. The complete variable domain, with remaining parts taken from reference TRBV7-9 and TRBJ2-5, reads DTGVSQNPRHKITKRGQNVTFRCDPISEHNRLYWYRQTLGQGPEFLTYFQNEAQLEKSRLLSDRFSAERPKGSFSTLEIQRTEQGDSAMYLCASSLDPGGVQTQYFGPGTRLLVL.